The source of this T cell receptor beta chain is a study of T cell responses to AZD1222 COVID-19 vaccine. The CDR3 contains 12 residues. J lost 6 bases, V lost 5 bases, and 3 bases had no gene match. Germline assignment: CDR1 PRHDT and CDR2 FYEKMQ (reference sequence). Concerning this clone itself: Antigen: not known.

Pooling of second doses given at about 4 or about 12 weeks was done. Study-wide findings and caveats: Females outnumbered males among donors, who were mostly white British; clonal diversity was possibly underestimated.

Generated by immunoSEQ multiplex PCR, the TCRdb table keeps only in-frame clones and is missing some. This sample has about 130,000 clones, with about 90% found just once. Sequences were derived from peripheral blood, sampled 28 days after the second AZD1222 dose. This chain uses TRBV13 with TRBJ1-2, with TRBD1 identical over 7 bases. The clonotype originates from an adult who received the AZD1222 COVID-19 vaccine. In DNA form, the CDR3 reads TGTGCCAGCAGCCAGGGGGTTGATGGCTACACCTTC. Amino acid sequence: CASSQGVDGYTF.